The source of this T cell receptor beta chain is a study of tissue T cells after allogeneic stem cell transplantation. V lost 6 bases, J lost 4 bases, and 7 bases stayed unmatched. The CDR3 has 13 residues. Germline V gene sequence: CDR1 SQVTM, CDR2 ANQGSEA. Here immunoSEQ multiplex PCR was the method, and the copy in TCRdb shows in-frame clones only, minus some. The sample includes some 1,800 clones, 76% of them seen just once. The sample here was colon tissue, taken at autopsy. This receptor was taken from a male patient between 35 and 69 years old with steroid-refractory graft-versus-host disease after an allogeneic stem cell transplant. Some T cells may be supplied by the graft donor. The chain couples TRBV29-1 to TRBJ2-3; 7 bases are shared with TRBD2. Here the CDR3 reads CSVAPGLSDTQYF. In nucleotides, the CDR3 is TGCAGCGTGGCGCCGGGACTATCAGATACGCAGTATTTT.